The text below deals with one TCR beta chain. This sample is part of a study of T cell responses to AZD1222 COVID-19 vaccine. TCRdb's table, derived via immunoSEQ multiplex PCR, lists solely in-frame clones and lacks some. The sample consists of 85,000 to 130,000 clones, about 90% of them appearing once. The material sequenced was peripheral blood, taken on day 0 of AZD1222 vaccination. The TCR originated in an adult in good health.

This chain's CDR3 is CASSYGTAGNTIYF. The CDR3 bases are TGTGCCAGCAGCTACGGGACGGCTGGAAACACCATATATTTT. The rearrangement joins TRBV3-1 (or the pseudogene TRBV3-2) to TRBJ1-3; D is possibly TRBD1 (5 bases). Trimming pared 5 bases from V and 2 bases from J, leaving 10 bases between. The germline V gene has CDR1 LGHDT and CDR2 YNNKEL (reference sequence). This CDR3 comprises 14 residues.